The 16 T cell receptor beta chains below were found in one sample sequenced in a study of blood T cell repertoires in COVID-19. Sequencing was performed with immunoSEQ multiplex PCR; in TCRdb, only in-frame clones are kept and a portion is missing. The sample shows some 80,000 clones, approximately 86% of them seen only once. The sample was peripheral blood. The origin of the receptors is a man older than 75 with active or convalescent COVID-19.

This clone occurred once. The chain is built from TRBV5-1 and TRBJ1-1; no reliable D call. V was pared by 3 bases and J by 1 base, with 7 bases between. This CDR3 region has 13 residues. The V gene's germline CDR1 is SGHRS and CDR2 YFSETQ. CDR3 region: CASSSTANTEAFF. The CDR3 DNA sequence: TGCGCCAGCAGCTCAACAGCGAACACTGAAGCTTTCTTT.

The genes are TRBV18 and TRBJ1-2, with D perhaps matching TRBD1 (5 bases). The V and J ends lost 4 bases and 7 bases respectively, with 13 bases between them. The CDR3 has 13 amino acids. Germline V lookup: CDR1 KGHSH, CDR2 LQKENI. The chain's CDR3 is CASSLSQGGGYTF. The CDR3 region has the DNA TGTGCCAGCTCACTTAGTCAGGGTGGTGGCTACACCTTC.

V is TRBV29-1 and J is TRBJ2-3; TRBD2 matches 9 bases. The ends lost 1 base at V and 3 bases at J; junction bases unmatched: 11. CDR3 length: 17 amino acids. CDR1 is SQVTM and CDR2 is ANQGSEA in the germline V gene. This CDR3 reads CSVEALGGGAGTDTQYF. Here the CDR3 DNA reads TGCAGCGTTGAAGCGCTCGGCGGGGGGGCCGGGACAGATACGCAGTATTTT.

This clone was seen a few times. CDR3 sequence reads: CASSPRPPSTGMNTEAFF. The CDR3, as DNA: TGTGCCAGCAGCCCCCGCCCTCCCTCGACAGGGATGAACACTGAAGCTTTCTTT. The chain joins TRBV3-1 (or the pseudogene TRBV3-2) to TRBJ1-1, with TRBD1 identical over 7 bases. CDR1 LGHDT and CDR2 YNNKEL come from the germline V gene (reference sequence). The CDR3 loop spans 18 amino acids. The V and J ends lost 4 bases and 0 bases, in that order; junction bases with no gene match: 14.

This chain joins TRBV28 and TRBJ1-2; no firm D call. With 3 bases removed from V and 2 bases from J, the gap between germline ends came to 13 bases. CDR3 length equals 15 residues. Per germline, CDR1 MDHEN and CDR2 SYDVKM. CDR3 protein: CASSFPRRANYGYTF. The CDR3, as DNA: TGTGCCAGCAGTTTCCCAAGGCGGGCGAACTATGGCTACACCTTC.

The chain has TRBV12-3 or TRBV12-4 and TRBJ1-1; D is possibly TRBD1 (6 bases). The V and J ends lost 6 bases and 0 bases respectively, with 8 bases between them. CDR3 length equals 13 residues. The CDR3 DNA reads TGTGCCAGCAGAAGGACAGTGAACACTGAAGCTTTCTTT. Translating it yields CASRRTVNTEAFF.

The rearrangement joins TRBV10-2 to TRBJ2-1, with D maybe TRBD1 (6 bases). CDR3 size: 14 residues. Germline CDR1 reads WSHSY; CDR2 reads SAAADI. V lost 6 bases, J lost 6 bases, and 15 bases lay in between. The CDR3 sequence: CASRDSPLPNEQFF. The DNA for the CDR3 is TGCGCCAGCAGGGACAGTCCTTTACCCAATGAGCAGTTCTTC.

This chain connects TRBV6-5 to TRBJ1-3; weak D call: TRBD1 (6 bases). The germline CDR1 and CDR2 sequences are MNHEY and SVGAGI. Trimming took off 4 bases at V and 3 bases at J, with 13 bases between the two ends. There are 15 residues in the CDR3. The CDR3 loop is CASSWTAEFGNTIYF. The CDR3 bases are TGTGCCAGCAGTTGGACAGCAGAATTTGGAAACACCATATATTTT.

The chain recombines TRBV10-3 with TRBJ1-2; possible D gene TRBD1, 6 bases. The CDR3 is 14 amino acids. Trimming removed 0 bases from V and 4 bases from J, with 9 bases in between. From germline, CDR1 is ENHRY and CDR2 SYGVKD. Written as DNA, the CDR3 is TGTGCCATCAGTGAGTCCGGACAGACCTATGGCTACACCTTC. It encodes CAISESGQTYGYTF.

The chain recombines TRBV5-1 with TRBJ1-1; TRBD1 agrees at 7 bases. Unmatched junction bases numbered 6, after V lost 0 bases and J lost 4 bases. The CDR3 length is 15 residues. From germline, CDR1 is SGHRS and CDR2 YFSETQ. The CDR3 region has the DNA TGCGCCAGCAGCTTGGGGACAGGAGGCATCACTGAAGCTTTCTTT. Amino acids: CASSLGTGGITEAFF.

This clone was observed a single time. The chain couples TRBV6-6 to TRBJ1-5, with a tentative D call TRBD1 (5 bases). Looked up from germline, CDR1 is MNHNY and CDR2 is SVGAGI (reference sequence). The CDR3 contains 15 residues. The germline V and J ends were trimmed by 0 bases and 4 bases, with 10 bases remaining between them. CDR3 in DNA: TGTGCCAGCAGTTACTCGACAGCGCCAAATCAGCCCCAGCATTTT. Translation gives CASSYSTAPNQPQHF.

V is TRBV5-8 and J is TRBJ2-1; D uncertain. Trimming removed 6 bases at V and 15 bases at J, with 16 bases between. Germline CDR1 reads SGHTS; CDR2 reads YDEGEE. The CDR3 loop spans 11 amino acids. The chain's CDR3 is CASTVGSWRFF. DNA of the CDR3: TGTGCCAGCACCGTGGGCTCGTGGCGGTTCTTC. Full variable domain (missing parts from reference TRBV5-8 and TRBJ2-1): EAGVTQSPTHLIKTRGQQATLRCSPISGHTSVYWYQQALGLGLQFLLWYDEGEERNRGNFPPRFSGRQFPNYSSELNVNALELEDSALYLCASTVGSWRFFGPGTRLTVL.

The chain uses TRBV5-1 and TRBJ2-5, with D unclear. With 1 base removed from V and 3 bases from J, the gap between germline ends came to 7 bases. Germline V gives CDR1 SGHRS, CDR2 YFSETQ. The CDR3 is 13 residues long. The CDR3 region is CASSLNVEETQYF. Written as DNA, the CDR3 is TGCGCCAGCAGCTTGAATGTCGAAGAGACCCAGTACTTC.

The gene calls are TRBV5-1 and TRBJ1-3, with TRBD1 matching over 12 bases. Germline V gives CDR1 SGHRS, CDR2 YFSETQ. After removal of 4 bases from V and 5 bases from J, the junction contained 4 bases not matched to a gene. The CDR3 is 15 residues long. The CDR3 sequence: CASSPGQGARNTIYF. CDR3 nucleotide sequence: TGCGCCAGCAGCCCGGGACAGGGGGCGAGAAACACCATATATTTT.

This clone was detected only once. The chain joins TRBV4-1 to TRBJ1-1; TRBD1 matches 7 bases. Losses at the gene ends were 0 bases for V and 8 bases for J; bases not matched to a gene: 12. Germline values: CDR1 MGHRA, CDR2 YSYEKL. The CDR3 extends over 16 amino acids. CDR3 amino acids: CASSQDLRRGTAEAFF. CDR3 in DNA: TGCGCCAGCAGCCAAGATCTTAGAAGGGGGACAGCCGAAGCTTTCTTT.

CDR3 nucleotides: TGTGCCAGCAGCTTAGCCTCCGACACTGAAGCTTTCTTT. It is translated as CASSLASDTEAFF. This sequence joins TRBV7-9 and TRBJ1-1, with D unclear. Trimming shortened V by 0 bases and J by 3 bases, and 5 bases separated the two germline ends. CDR1 is SEHNR and CDR2 is FQNEAQ in the germline V gene (reference sequence). This CDR3 contains 13 residues.